This record concerns one TCR beta chain sequence. Its antigen is currently not known. No base-level quality is on record; no much larger clone is a single base apart. Using immunoSEQ, frozen genomic DNA was subjected to high-throughput TCRbeta CDR3 sequencing, a process that included PCR amplification, mapping, bias correction and internal controls. In the paper's pipeline: Productive rearrangements were retained, and unique TCRbeta sequences were defined by the CDR3 nucleotide sequence together with the V and J gene. A sequence counted as donor-reactive only if the sequence showed at least 5-fold expansion in CFSE-low cells compared with unstimulated pre-transplant cells and had a frequency of at least 0.01%. Minimum frequency thresholds were set for each subject based on the unstimulated sample with the lowest template count, ensuring at least 90% detection power. Jensen-Shannon divergence between the top 1000 TCRbeta sequences post- versus pre-transplant served as the measure of repertoire turnover. Two-sided Fisher's exact tests were used to test for changes in the detection of donor-reactive sequences. TCRdb mirrors the immuneACCESS table, restricted to in-frame sequences. Some clones are absent from its copies; in checked studies, under half trace to an unresolved V gene, and the reason for the others is unknown. The D gene and trimming were derived from the DNA, and the V and J assignments and clone size from that table. In all, the sample holds some 60,000 clones, and about two thirds of those were seen once. Of the sample, over 14% is held by the ten largest clones.

The sample belongs to a study of T cell clones after liver transplantation (dated by TCRdb to between 2017 and 2020). In terms of the full investigation: ITN030ST, the source of the samples, was a randomized trial that attempted immunosuppression withdrawal within 2 years of liver transplantation. Donor-reactive T cell clones were identified using TCRbeta sequencing after a pre-transplant mixed lymphocyte reaction and were then followed in post-transplant blood. Third party-reactive TCRbeta sequences from pre-transplant MLRs were also identified as an antigen-independent comparator for donor-reactive sequences. Three of the eight recipients were HCV-positive; the others were transplanted for non-autoimmune, non-viral indications. No induction therapy was given to the subjects, and standard immunosuppression was administered until randomization at 12-24 months post-transplant. Tolerance was defined as complete immunosuppression withdrawal for at least one year with no rise in liver enzymes beyond twice the upper limit of normal. Blood samples were taken pre-transplant, pre-randomization before withdrawal, and post-randomization after full withdrawal or failed withdrawal. A cohort of 8 liver transplant recipients was studied, of whom 3 were classified as tolerant and 5 as non-tolerant.

Explained via the paper, the time point label denotes: pre-transplant. Thawed unstimulated PBMCs were stained for CD3, CD4 and CD8 and FACS-sorted into CD3+CD4+ and CD3+CD8+ populations. All 8 studied subjects were randomized to withdrawal of immunosuppression. The Qiagen DNeasy Blood and Tissue Kit was used to isolate genomic DNA. The CDR3 holds 15 amino acids from the cysteine to the phenylalanine. CDR3 DNA only is kept here, 45 bases in frame from base 1. The germline V gene (reference sequence) sets CDR1 to MNHNY and CDR2 to SVGAGI. V and J are trimmed by 5 bases and 2 bases, and the gene matches miss 4 bases of the junction. The paper as a whole reports these results and caveats: Donor-reactive sequences decreased more than third party-reactive sequences, which suggests partial antigen-specific deletion that was not related to withdrawal success. Once repertoire turnover was taken into account, donor-reactive detection showed a significant reduction for CD4 in 7 of 8 subjects and for CD8 in 8 of 8. Without allograft tissue specimens, donor-reactive T cells may have migrated into the graft rather than being deleted. Low numbers of available donor cells limited the measurable donor-reactive repertoire in two subjects. In 5 of 8 subjects, regardless of tolerance or HCV status, circulating donor-reactive CD4 TCRbeta sequences dropped significantly post-transplant. The conclusions were considered preliminary, being limited by small, heterogeneous patient numbers and non-standardized post-transplant time points.

The source is a human donor who received a liver transplant. The material was CD4+ T cells from blood, obtained before liver transplant. The chain employs TRBV6-6 and TRBJ2-2; the central 8 bases match TRBD2. Here the CDR3 is given as CASSPTSGNTGELFF. The DNA reads TGTGCCAGCAGTCCTACTAGCGGTAACACCGGGGAGCTGTTTTTT.